The 10 T cell receptor beta chains given below trace back to one sample, sequenced in a study of T cells in Graves' hyperthyroidism and ophthalmopathy. Amplified TCR beta CDR3 regions came from RNA transcripts. Carried out on the TCR CDR3, a first-round RT-PCR used the HTBI primer set. Using its own MiXCR run on the multiplex PCR reads, TCRdb lists one record per CDR3 protein. Of some 270,000 distinct CDR3 sequences listed, 10% to 15% were seen once; the top ten hold roughly 7.5%. Sequenced sample: blood. These receptors were taken from a woman in her thirties with Graves' hyperthyroidism that later progressed to Graves' ophthalmopathy.

This chain links TRBV5-6 with TRBJ1-2; tentative D call: TRBD1 (5 bases). The CDR3 contains 16 residues. From germline, CDR1 is SGHDT and CDR2 YYEEEE. Trimming took off 2 bases at V and 2 bases at J, with 16 bases between the two ends. CDR3 residues: CASSFLGTAPNYGYTF. CDR3 sequence (DNA): TGTGCCAGCAGCTTTTTGGGGACCGCGCCAAACTATGGCTACACCTTC.

The CDR3 here is CASRGRRGAREQFF. CDR3 coding DNA: TGCGCCAGCAGGGGAAGGCGCGGGGCGAGGGAGCAGTTCTTC. This chain connects TRBV10-1 to TRBJ2-1; a possible D gene is TRBD2 (6 bases). The CDR3 has 14 residues. Trimming shortened V by 6 bases and J by 10 bases, and 19 bases separated the two germline ends. Germline V lookup: CDR1 WNHNN, CDR2 SYGVQD (reference sequence).

At least ten counts were recorded for this clonotype. The V call is TRBV7-9, the J call TRBJ2-1, with unresolved D. The V and J ends lost 0 bases and 6 bases respectively, with 12 bases between them. Germline V gene data show CDR1 as SEHNR and CDR2 as FQNEAQ (reference sequence). The CDR3 runs 15 residues. The CDR3 here is CASSLAYGTSNEQFF. For the CDR3, the DNA is TGTGCCAGCAGCTTAGCGTATGGAACCAGCAATGAGCAGTTCTTC.

This clonotype was counted at least ten times. V gene TRBV28 combines with J gene TRBJ2-7; 7 bases align to TRBD2. This CDR3 has 13 amino acids. The V segment lost 3 bases and the J segment 7 bases; nucleotides outside the gene matches: 6. From germline, CDR1 is MDHEN and CDR2 SYDVKM. CDR3 sequence: CASSFTSSGEQYF. Here the CDR3 DNA reads TGTGCCAGCAGTTTTACCTCTAGCGGTGAGCAGTACTTC.

This CDR3 reads CATSREGGLAGERGNEQFF. The CDR3, as DNA: TGTGCCACCAGCAGAGAGGGCGGGCTAGCGGGGGAGAGGGGCAATGAGCAGTTCTTC. The chain couples TRBV15 to TRBJ2-1; 10 bases align to TRBD2. V was clipped by 0 bases and J by 6 bases; unmatched bases: 14. Per the germline V gene, CDR1 is LNHNV and CDR2 is YYDKDF (reference sequence). The CDR3 spans 19 residues.

This clonotype was counted ten times or more. The CDR3 DNA reads TGTGCCAGCACAAGTAACAGGGGCAACACCGGGGAGCTGTTTTTT. The encoded protein is CASTSNRGNTGELFF. This chain links TRBV28 with TRBJ2-2; the match to TRBD1 covers 7 bases. The V and J ends lost 7 bases and 2 bases, in that order; junction bases with no gene match: 7. Germline CDR1 and CDR2: MDHEN and SYDVKM. The CDR3 has 15 residues.

This rearrangement joins TRBV28 to TRBJ2-7, with 10 bases identical to TRBD1. The junction had 9 bases not matched to a gene; V was cut back by 2 bases and J by 5 bases. Germline-derived CDR1 and CDR2 are MDHEN and SYDVKM. CDR3 length: 16 amino acids. CDR3 coding DNA: TGTGCCAGCAGTTTAAGGAGGCTGGGGACAGGGGACGAGCAGTACTTC. Encoded protein: CASSLRRLGTGDEQYF.

This clonotype was detected only once. This may arise from a read error, as a much more abundant clone is one base away. The chain recombines TRBV7-2 with TRBJ2-7; D perhaps matches TRBD2 (7 bases). CDR1 and CDR2 (germline): SGHTA, FQGNSA. The length of the CDR3 is 15 residues. CDR3 loop: CVSSFSISGGHEQYF. The DNA of the CDR3 is TGTGTCAGCAGCTTCTCGATTTCGGGGGGCCACGAGCAGTACTTC.

There are many counts of this clonotype. The CDR3 coding sequence is TGTGCCAGCAGCCGAGAGGGTCCACCCCTCCACTTT. Translating gives CASSREGPPLHF. The V call is TRBV3-1, the J call TRBJ1-6; D not certain. V was pared by 4 bases and J by 11 bases, with 9 bases between. Looked up from germline, CDR1 is LGHDT and CDR2 is YNNKEL (reference sequence). The CDR3 is made up of 12 amino acids.

This clonotype was seen only a few times. The rearrangement uses TRBV2 and TRBJ2-3, with TRBD2 identical over 8 bases. V shed 8 bases and J 1 base; nucleotides not matched to a gene: 5. The CDR3 sequence is 14 residues long. Germline CDR1 reads SNHLY; CDR2 reads FYNNEI. The DNA for the CDR3 is TGTGCCAGCGGCGGGACTAGGGGCACAGATACGCAGTATTTT. Its translation: CASGGTRGTDTQYF.